Each of the 10 T cell receptor beta chains below was sequenced from the same sample in a study of CD8 T cells in ankylosing spondylitis. MiXCR was run by TCRdb on the 5' RACE reads, yielding one entry per CDR3 protein. The sample consists of some 800,000 distinct CDR3 sequences, about an eighth of them appearing once. These receptors' antigens are unknown. Whole-study results and caveats: A TCR beta motif made of several highly homologous variants seemed typical of ankylosing spondylitis blood.

Sequencing was done on a sample of blood, either unsorted or a sorted T cell fraction (not recorded which). These receptors were obtained from a male donor with ankylosing spondylitis.

The V gene is TRBV7-9, the J gene TRBJ1-2; a weak D match, TRBD1 (5 bases). Trimming shortened V by 0 bases and J by 2 bases, and 13 bases separated the two germline ends. The length of the CDR3 is 16 residues. In germline, CDR1 is SEHNR, CDR2 FQNEAQ (reference sequence). Here the CDR3 reads CASSLAGGRKNYGYTF. The CDR3, as DNA: TGTGCCAGCAGCTTAGCTGGGGGACGGAAAAACTATGGCTACACCTTC.

The chain uses TRBV7-9 and TRBJ2-3; D remains ambiguous. This CDR3 has 13 amino acids. The V end lost 7 bases, the J end lost 8 bases, and 16 bases lay between the germline ends. Germline V gives CDR1 SEHNR, CDR2 FQNEAQ (reference sequence). The CDR3: CASTFNAWSTQYF. CDR3 nucleotide sequence: TGTGCCAGCACCTTCAACGCGTGGAGTACGCAGTATTTT.

This clonotype has only a few counts. The gene calls are TRBV4-3 and TRBJ2-5, with 10 bases aligning to TRBD2. In germline, CDR1 is LGHNA, CDR2 YSLEER. J lost 7 bases, V lost 4 bases, and 9 bases had no gene match. The CDR3 is made up of 15 amino acids. CDR3 loop: CASSLSAGGLGTQYF. The CDR3 DNA reads TGCGCCAGCAGCCTTTCAGCGGGAGGGCTGGGGACCCAGTACTTC.

The chain combines TRBV20-1 with TRBJ2-3; no clear D. The CDR3 is 14 residues long. Germline assignment: CDR1 DFQATT and CDR2 SNEGSKA (reference sequence). V was cut by 3 bases and J by 2 bases, with 12 bases left in between. This chain's CDR3 is CSASPAPSTDTQYF. The CDR3 DNA reads TGCAGTGCTAGCCCCGCGCCGTCCACAGATACGCAGTATTTT.

This clonotype was seen only a few times. This CDR3 reads CSAGQLGSEAFF. The CDR3 DNA reads TGCAGCGCAGGACAGTTGGGCTCTGAAGCTTTCTTT. The rearrangement links TRBV29-1 to TRBJ1-1; perhaps TRBD1 as D (6 bases). From germline, CDR1 is SQVTM and CDR2 ANQGSEA. V dropped 7 bases and J dropped 6 bases, with 15 bases sitting between them. The CDR3 sequence is 12 residues long.

The chain uses TRBV7-9 and TRBJ2-5, with TRBD2 identical over 11 bases. CDR1 and CDR2 from the germline V gene are SEHNR and FQNEAQ (reference sequence). This CDR3 is 17 amino acids long. The junction had 11 bases not matched to a gene; V was cut back by 4 bases and J by 4 bases. The CDR3 loop is CASSSGTSGLGGETQYF. CDR3 bases: TGTGCCAGCAGCTCCGGGACTAGCGGCCTAGGGGGAGAGACCCAGTACTTC.

This clonotype has at least ten counts. The gene calls are TRBV5-1 and TRBJ2-2, with D possibly being TRBD2 (6 bases). CDR1 is SGHRS, CDR2 YFSETQ, per germline. The CDR3 has 15 residues. The V end lost 4 bases, the J end lost 3 bases, and 13 bases lay between the germline ends. Written as DNA, the CDR3 is TGCGCCAGCAGCCGGCGGGGCAGAGACACCGGGGAGCTGTTTTTT. Amino acids: CASSRRGRDTGELFF. The complete variable domain, with remaining parts taken from reference TRBV5-1 and TRBJ2-2, reads KAGVTQTPRYLIKTRGQQVTLSCSPISGHRSVSWYQQTPGQGLQFLFEYFSETQRNKGNFPGRFSGRQFSNSRSEMNVSTLELGDSALYLCASSRRGRDTGELFFGEGSRLTVL.

This clonotype has just a few counts. This sequence joins TRBV27 and TRBJ2-3, with TRBD1 matching over 7 bases. There are 16 residues in the CDR3. V shed 7 bases and J 3 bases; nucleotides not matched to a gene: 13. From germline, CDR1 is MNHEY and CDR2 SMNVEV (reference sequence). This CDR3 is CASTPRAGGLTDTQYF. CDR3 DNA: TGTGCCAGCACCCCGAGGGCAGGGGGATTAACAGATACGCAGTATTTT.

In its sample, this clonotype was seen a few times. This sequence joins TRBV5-1 and TRBJ1-4, with D possibly matching TRBD1 (5 bases). The germline V and J ends were trimmed by 4 bases and 0 bases, with 10 bases remaining between them. The CDR3 runs to 15 residues. Germline V gives CDR1 SGHRS, CDR2 YFSETQ. This chain's CDR3 is CASSRGSATNEKLFF. The CDR3, as DNA: TGCGCCAGCAGCCGGGGGAGCGCAACTAATGAAAAACTGTTTTTT.

The chain employs TRBV20-1 and TRBJ1-4; the match to TRBD1 covers 8 bases. Germline CDR1 is DFQATT and CDR2 is SNEGSKA (reference sequence). The junction had 11 bases not matched to a gene; V was cut back by 6 bases and J by 8 bases. The CDR3 contains 14 residues. CDR3 amino acids: CSAGGGTGQEKLFF. In nucleotides, the CDR3 is TGCAGTGCCGGAGGGGGGACAGGCCAGGAAAAACTGTTTTTT.